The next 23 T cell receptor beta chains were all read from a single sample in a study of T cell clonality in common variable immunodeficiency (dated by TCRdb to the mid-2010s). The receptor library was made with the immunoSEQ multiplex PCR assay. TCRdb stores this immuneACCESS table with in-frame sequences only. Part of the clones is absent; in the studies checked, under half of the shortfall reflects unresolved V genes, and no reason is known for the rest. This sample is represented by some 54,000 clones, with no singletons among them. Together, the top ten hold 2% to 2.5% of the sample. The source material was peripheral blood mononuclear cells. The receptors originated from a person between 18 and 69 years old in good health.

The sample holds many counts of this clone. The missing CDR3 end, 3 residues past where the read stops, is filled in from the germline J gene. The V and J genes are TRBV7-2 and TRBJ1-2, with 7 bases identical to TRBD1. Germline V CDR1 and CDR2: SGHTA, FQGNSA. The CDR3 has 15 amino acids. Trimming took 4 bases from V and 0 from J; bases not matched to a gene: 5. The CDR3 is CASSSLGTANYGYTF. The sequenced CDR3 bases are TGTGCCAGCAGCTCTTTGGGGACAGCTAACTATGGC.

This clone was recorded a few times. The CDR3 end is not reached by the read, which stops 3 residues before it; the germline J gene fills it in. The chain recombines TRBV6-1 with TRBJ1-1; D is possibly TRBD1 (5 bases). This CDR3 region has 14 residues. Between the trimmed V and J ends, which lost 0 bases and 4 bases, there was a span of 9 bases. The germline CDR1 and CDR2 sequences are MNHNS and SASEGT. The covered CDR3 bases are TGTGCCAGCAGTGAAGCCGTGGGGGGCACTGAA. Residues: CASSEAVGGTE. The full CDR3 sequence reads CASSEAVGGTEAFF.

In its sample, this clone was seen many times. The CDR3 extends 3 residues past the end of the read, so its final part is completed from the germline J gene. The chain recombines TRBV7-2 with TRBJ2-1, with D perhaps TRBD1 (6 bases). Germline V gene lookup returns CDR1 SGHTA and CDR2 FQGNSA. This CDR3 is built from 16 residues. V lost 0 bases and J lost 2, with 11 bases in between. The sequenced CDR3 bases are TGTGCCAGCAGCTTAGCAGCAGGGGATCCCTACAATGAG. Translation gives CASSLAAGDPYNE. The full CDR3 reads CASSLAAGDPYNEQFF.

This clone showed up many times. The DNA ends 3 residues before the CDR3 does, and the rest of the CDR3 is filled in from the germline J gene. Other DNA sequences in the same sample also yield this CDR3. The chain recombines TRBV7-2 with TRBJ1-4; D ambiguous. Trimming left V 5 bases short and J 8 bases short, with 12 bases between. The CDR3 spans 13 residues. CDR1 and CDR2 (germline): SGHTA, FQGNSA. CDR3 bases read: TGTGCCAGCAGCCGGGGAAGCCAGGAAAAA. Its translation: CASSRGSQEK. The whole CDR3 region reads CASSRGSQEKLFF.

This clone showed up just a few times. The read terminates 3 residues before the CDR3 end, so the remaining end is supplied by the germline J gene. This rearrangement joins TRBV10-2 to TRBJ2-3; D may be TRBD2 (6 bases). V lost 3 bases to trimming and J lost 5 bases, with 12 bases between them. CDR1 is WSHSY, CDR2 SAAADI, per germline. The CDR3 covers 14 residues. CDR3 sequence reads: CASSDLAREDTQYF. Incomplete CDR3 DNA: TGCGCCAGCAGTGACCTAGCGAGGGAAGATACG.

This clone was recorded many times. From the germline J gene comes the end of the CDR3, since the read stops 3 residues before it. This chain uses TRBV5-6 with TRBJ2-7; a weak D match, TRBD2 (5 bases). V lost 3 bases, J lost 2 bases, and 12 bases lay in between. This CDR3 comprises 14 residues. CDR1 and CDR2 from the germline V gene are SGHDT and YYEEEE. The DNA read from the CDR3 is TGTGCCAGCAGCTGGACTCAAAGAGCCTACGAG. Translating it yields CASSWTQRAYE. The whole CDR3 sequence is CASSWTQRAYEQYF.

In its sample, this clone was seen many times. This CDR3 reads CASWRGQGNTEAFF. Incomplete CDR3 DNA: TGTGCCAGCTGGAGGGGACAGGGGAACACTGAA. This chain uses TRBV5-5 with TRBJ1-1, with 9 bases identical to TRBD1. The CDR3 extends 3 residues past the end of the read, so its final part is completed from the germline J gene. The junction had 5 bases not matched to a gene; V was cut back by 7 bases and J by 1 base. The CDR3 length is 14 residues. The germline CDR1 and CDR2 sequences are SGHKS and YYEKEE (reference sequence). The full variable domain, completed using reference TRBV5-5 and TRBJ1-1, is DAGVTQSPTHLIKTRGQQVTLRCSPISGHKSVSWYQQVLGQGPQFIFQYYEKEERGRGNFPDRFSARQFPNYSSELNVNALLLGDSALYLCASWRGQGNTEAFFGQGTRLTVV.

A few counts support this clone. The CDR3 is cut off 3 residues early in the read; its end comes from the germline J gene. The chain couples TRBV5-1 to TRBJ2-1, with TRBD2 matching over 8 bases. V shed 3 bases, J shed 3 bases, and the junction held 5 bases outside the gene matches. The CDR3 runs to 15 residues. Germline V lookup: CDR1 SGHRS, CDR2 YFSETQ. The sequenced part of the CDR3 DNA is TGCGCCAGCAGCTCCCAACTAGCGGACTACAATGAG. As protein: CASSSQLADYNE. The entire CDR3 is CASSSQLADYNEQFF.

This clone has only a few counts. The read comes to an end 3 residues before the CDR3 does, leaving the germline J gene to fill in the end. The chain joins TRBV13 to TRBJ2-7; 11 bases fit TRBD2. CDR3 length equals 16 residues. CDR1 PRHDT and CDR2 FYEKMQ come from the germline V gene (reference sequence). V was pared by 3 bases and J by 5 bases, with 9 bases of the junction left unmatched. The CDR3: CASSFQTSGRTDEQYF. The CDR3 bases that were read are TGTGCCAGCAGCTTCCAAACTAGCGGGAGAACGGACGAG.

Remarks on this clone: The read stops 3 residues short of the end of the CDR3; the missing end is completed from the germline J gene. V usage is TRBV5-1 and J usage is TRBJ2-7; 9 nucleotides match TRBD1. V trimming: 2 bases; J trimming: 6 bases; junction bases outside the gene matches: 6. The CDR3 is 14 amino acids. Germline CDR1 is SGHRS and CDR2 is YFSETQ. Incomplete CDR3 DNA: TGCGCCAGCAGCTTCACACAGGGGGCCGCCGAG. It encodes CASSFTQGAAE. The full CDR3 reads CASSFTQGAAEQYF.

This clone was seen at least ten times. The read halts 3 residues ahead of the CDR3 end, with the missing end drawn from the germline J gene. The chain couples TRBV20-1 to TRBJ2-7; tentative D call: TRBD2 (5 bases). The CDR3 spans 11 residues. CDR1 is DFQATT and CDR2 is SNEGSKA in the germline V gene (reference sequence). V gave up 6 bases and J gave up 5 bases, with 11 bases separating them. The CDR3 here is CSASRTHEQYF. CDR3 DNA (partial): TGCAGTGCCTCTAGGACTCACGAG.

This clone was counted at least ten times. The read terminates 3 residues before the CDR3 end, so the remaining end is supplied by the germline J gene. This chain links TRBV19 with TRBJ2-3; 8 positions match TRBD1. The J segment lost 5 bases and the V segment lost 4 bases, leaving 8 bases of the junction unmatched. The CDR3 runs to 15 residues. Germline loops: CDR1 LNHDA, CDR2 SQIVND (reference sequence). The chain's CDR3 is CASSRDRGHGDTQYF. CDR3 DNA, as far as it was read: TGTGCCAGTAGTAGAGACAGGGGTCACGGAGATACG. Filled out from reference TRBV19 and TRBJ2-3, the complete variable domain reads DGGITQSPKYLFRKEGQNVTLSCEQNLNHDAMYWYRQDPGQGLRLIYYSQIVNDFQKGDIAEGYSVSREKKESFPLTVTSAQKNPTAFYLCASSRDRGHGDTQYFGPGTRLTVL.

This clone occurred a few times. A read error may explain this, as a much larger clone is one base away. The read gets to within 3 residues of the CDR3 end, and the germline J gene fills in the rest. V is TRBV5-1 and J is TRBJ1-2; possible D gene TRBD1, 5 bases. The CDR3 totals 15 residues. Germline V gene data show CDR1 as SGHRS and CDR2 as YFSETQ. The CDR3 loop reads CASSLAGTTTDTYTF. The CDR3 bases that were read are TGCGCCAGCAGCCTAGCGGGGACTACCACAGATACG.

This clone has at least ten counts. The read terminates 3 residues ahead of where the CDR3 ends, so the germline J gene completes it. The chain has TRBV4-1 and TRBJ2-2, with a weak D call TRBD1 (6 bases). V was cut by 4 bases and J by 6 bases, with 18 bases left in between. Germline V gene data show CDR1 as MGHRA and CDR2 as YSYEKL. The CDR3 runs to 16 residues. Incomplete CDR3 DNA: TGCGCCAGCAGCCTAGACAGGCCCATAATTGCCGGGGAG. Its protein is CASSLDRPIIAGE. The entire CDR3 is CASSLDRPIIAGELFF.

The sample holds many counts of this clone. CDR3 DNA, as far as it was read: TGCAGTGCTCTAGAAGGGACAGGGGTCAGTGAG. Translation: CSALEGTGVSE. The entire CDR3 sequence reads CSALEGTGVSEQFF. This rearrangement joins TRBV20-1 to TRBJ2-1; TRBD1 aligns across 10 bases. The read terminates 3 residues before the CDR3 end, so the remaining end is supplied by the germline J gene. The CDR3 totals 14 residues. The germline V gene encodes CDR1 DFQATT and CDR2 SNEGSKA (reference sequence). V gave up 5 bases and J gave up 9 bases; unmatched junction bases: 10.

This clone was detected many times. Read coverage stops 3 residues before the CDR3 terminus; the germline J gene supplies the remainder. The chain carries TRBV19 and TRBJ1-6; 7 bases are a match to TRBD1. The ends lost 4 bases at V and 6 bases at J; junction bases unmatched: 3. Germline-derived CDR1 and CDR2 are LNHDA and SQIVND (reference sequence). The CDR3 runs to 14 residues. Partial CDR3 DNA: TGTGCCAGTAGTACGGGACAGCCTAATTCACCC. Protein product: CASSTGQPNSP. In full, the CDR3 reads CASSTGQPNSPLHF.

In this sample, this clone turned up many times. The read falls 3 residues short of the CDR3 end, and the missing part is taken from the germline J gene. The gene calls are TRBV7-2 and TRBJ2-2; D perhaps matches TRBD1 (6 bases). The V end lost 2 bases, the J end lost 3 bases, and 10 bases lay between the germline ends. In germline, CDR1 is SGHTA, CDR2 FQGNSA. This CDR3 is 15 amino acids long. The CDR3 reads CASSLSGQYTGELFF. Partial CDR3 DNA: TGTGCCAGCAGCTTATCTGGACAGTACACCGGGGAG.

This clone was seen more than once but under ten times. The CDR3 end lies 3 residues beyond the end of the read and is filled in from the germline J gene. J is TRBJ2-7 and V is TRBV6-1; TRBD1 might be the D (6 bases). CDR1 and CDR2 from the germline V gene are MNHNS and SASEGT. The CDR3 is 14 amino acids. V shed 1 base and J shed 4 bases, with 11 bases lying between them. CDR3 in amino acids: CASSEVGRGYEQYF. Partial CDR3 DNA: TGTGCCAGCAGTGAAGTTGGCAGGGGATACGAG.

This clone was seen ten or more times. CDR3 sequence reads: CASLSPNTGELFF. The covered CDR3 bases are TGTGCCAGCCTTTCTCCGAACACCGGGGAG. The rearrangement uses TRBV7-3 and TRBJ2-2; no clear D. The read is 3 residues too short to cover the CDR3 end, so that end is filled in from the germline J gene. The CDR3 totals 13 residues. Germline CDR1 and CDR2: SGHTA and FQGTGA. V dropped 8 bases and J dropped 0 bases, with 7 bases sitting between them.

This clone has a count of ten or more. CDR3 in amino acids: CASSYRLAGGVEQFF. Partial CDR3 DNA: TGTGCCAGCAGCTATAGACTAGCGGGAGGTGTTGAG. The rearrangement uses TRBV5-5 and TRBJ2-1; the match to TRBD2 covers 13 bases. The read ends 3 residues shy of where the CDR3 ends; the end is completed using the germline J gene. Unmatched junction bases numbered 6, after V lost 3 bases and J lost 9 bases. The CDR3 runs to 15 residues. Germline CDR1 is SGHKS and CDR2 is YYEKEE (reference sequence).

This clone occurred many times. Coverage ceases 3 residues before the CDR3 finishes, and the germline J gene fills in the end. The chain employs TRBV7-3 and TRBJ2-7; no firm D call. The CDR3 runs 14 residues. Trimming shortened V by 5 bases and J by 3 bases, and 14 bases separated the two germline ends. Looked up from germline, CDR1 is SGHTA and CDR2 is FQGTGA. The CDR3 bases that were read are TGTGCCAGCAGCCACCTGACACCAAACTACGAG. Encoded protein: CASSHLTPNYE. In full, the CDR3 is CASSHLTPNYEQYF.

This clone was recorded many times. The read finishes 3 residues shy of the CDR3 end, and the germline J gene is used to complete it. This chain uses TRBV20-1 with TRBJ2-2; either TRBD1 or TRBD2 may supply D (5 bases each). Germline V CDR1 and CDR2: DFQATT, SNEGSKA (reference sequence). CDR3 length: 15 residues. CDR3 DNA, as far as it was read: TGCAGTGCTAGCGAGGGGTCAGCAACTAATGAAAAG. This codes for CSASEGSATNEK. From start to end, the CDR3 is CSASEGSATNEKLFF.

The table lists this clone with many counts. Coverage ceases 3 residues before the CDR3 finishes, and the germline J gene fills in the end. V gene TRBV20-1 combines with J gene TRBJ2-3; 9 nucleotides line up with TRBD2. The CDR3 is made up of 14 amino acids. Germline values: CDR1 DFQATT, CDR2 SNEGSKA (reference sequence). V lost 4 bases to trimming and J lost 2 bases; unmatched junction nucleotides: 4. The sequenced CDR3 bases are TGCAGTGCTAAGCTAGCGGGATTCACAGATACG. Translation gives CSAKLAGFTDT. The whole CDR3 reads CSAKLAGFTDTQYF.